This T cell receptor beta chain was identified during a study of T cell responses to AZD1222 COVID-19 vaccine. This clone was counted once. The CDR3 extends over 14 amino acids. Per germline, CDR1 KGHSH and CDR2 LQKENI. After removal of 8 bases from V and 5 bases from J, the junction contained 8 bases not matched to a gene. Only in-frame clones appear in the TCRdb table, and some are missing; sequencing was by immunoSEQ multiplex PCR. Of over 120,000 clones listed, roughly 90% are singletons. The TCR comes from an adult in good health. The chain combines TRBV18 with TRBJ2-1, with 8 bases lining up with TRBD1. Sequencing was performed on peripheral blood, taken on day 0 of AZD1222 vaccination. The CDR3 coding sequence is TGTGCCAGCCACATCGACAGGGGAAACAATGAGCAGTTCTTC. This codes for CASHIDRGNNEQFF.